Listed here are 29 T cell receptor beta chains from one sample, sequenced in a study of cytomegalovirus exposure and HLA in healthy donors. Primers included in the PCR were 60 Vbeta and 13 Jbeta primers. This table comes from immunoSEQ multiplex PCR, and its TCRdb copy is limited to in-frame clones, with some not included. Altogether approximately 130,000 clones are present, over 60% being singletons, with the ten largest covering roughly 5.2%. Sequencing was carried out using PBMCs. These receptors were obtained from a young man in good health and CMV-seropositive.

The table lists this clone with a count of one. V and J are TRBV6-5 and TRBJ1-2; no definite D call. This CDR3 is built from 14 residues. Germline V lookup: CDR1 MNHEY, CDR2 SVGAGI. Between the trimmed V and J ends, which lost 2 bases and 4 bases, there was a span of 11 bases. DNA of the CDR3: TGTGCCAGCAGTTACATCGAGGGAAGCTATGGCTACACCTTC. The encoded protein is CASSYIEGSYGYTF.

The V call is TRBV19, the J call TRBJ2-5; 7 nucleotides agree with TRBD1. The J segment lost 5 bases and the V segment lost 7 bases, leaving 10 bases of the junction unmatched. The CDR3 totals 14 residues. Looked up from germline, CDR1 is LNHDA and CDR2 is SQIVND (reference sequence). The DNA of the CDR3 is TGTGCCAGTATCGAAACAGGGGACCCCGAGACCCAGTACTTC. Amino acid sequence: CASIETGDPETQYF.

Remarks on this clone: A read error may produce the germline difference seen at one junction end. This rearrangement joins TRBV2 to TRBJ2-4; TRBD1 aligns across 9 bases. There are 18 residues in the CDR3. CDR1 SNHLY and CDR2 FYNNEI come from the germline V gene. The DNA for the CDR3 is TGTGCCAGCCTTTCCGGGACAGGGTCCTCTTTAGCCAAAAACAGTCAGTACTTC. It translates to CASLSGTGSSLAKNSQYF.

This clone appeared a few times. The rearrangement joins TRBV27 to TRBJ2-7, with 9 bases that match TRBD1. The germline CDR1 and CDR2 sequences are MNHEY and SMNVEV (reference sequence). The trim removed 4 bases at V and 5 bases at J, leaving 6 bases unmatched. The CDR3 loop spans 14 amino acids. CDR3 region: CASSSPQGAHEQYF. As DNA, the CDR3 is TGTGCCAGCAGTTCCCCACAGGGGGCCCACGAGCAGTACTTC.

The rearrangement joins TRBV6-5 to TRBJ1-1; D is perhaps TRBD1 (5 bases). Deletions cut 5 bases from V and 0 bases from J, with 10 bases between. Germline CDR1 reads MNHEY; CDR2 reads SVGAGI. The CDR3 covers 14 residues. The CDR3 DNA reads TGTGCCAGCAGTCGACAGCTAATGAACACTGAAGCTTTCTTT. Translating it yields CASSRQLMNTEAFF.

V usage is TRBV6-1 and J usage is TRBJ1-1; weak D call: TRBD1 (6 bases). Germline V gene sequence: CDR1 MNHNS, CDR2 SASEGT. The CDR3 length is 13 residues. V was shortened by 7 bases and J by 4 bases, with 13 bases between the two germline ends. CDR3 DNA: TGTGCCAGCATAGCAGGGGCGAGCACTGAAGCTTTCTTT. Encoded protein: CASIAGASTEAFF.

The chain employs TRBV6-5 and TRBJ2-2; 7 bases are a match to TRBD1. CDR3 length equals 15 residues. Trimming cost V 6 bases and J 0 bases; bases outside gene matches: 4. Germline V lookup: CDR1 MNHEY, CDR2 SVGAGI. The CDR3 nucleotides read TGTGCCAGCAGAACCGGGACAGCGAACACCGGGGAGCTGTTTTTT. Its translation is CASRTGTANTGELFF.

Details on this clone: This same CDR3 is encoded by further DNA sequences in the sample. This sequence joins TRBV19 and TRBJ1-3; TRBD1 aligns across 8 bases. Germline assignment: CDR1 LNHDA and CDR2 SQIVND (reference sequence). Unmatched junction bases numbered 6, after V lost 7 bases and J lost 4 bases. The CDR3 covers 14 residues. CDR3 sequence (DNA): TGTGCCAGTAACCGACAGGGGTCGGGAAACACCATATATTTT. Its protein product is CASNRQGSGNTIYF.

For the CDR3, the DNA is TGTGCCAGCTCACCACCGGACCCAGGGTACGGCTACACCTTC. This encodes CASSPPDPGYGYTF. The chain recombines TRBV18 with TRBJ1-2, with TRBD1 as a possible D gene (5 bases). The CDR3 runs 14 residues. Deletions cut 0 bases from V and 8 bases from J, with 13 bases between. The germline V gene encodes CDR1 KGHSH and CDR2 LQKENI.

On this clone: One junction end disagrees with the germline gene, perhaps due to a read error. The chain combines TRBV9 with TRBJ2-4; D is possibly TRBD1 (5 bases). The CDR3 spans 14 residues. Germline lookup yields CDR1 SGDLS and CDR2 YYNGEE. In DNA, the CDR3 is TGTGCCAGCAGCGTAGATGGACATAAAAACAGTCAGTACTTC. The encoded protein is CASSVDGHKNSQYF.

V usage is TRBV27 and J usage is TRBJ1-4; 8 bases match TRBD1. The CDR3 sequence is 15 residues long. Germline assignment: CDR1 MNHEY and CDR2 SMNVEV (reference sequence). Germline trimming cut 5 bases from V and 8 bases from J; bases unmatched to any gene: 10. CDR3 loop: CASSLFQGAREKLFF. CDR3 in DNA: TGTGCCAGCAGTCTCTTTCAGGGGGCGCGCGAAAAACTGTTTTTT.

This chain joins TRBV11-2 and TRBJ2-7; tentative D call: TRBD1 (5 bases). The CDR3 contains 16 residues. Deletions cut 8 bases from V and 2 bases from J, with 22 bases between. Germline V lookup: CDR1 SGHAT, CDR2 FQNNGV. The CDR3 DNA is TGTGCCAGCGGGCACCACAGGCAAACCGTCGCCTACGAGCAGTACTTC. This sequence encodes CASGHHRQTVAYEQYF.

This clone was seen only once. The chain uses TRBV4-1 and TRBJ2-1, with D possibly matching TRBD1 (5 bases). The CDR3 consists of 19 residues. V lost 2 bases, J lost 5 bases, and 25 bases lay in between. CDR1 and CDR2 from the germline V gene are MGHRA and YSYEKL. The CDR3 DNA sequence: TGCGCCAGCAGCCAACTCCCGGTAGGGGCCAAGACACTACACAATGAGCAGTTCTTC. It encodes CASSQLPVGAKTLHNEQFF.

The chain recombines TRBV4-1 with TRBJ2-3; 14 bases match TRBD2. V shed 3 bases and J 6 bases; nucleotides not matched to a gene: 11. Germline lookup yields CDR1 MGHRA and CDR2 YSYEKL. The length of the CDR3 is 18 residues. CDR3 DNA: TGCGCCAGCAGCCATGAAACCCGGACTAGCGGGAGGATGGATACGCAGTATTTT. Its translation: CASSHETRTSGRMDTQYF.

This clone was detected only once. This chain links TRBV19 with TRBJ2-1, with 7 positions matching TRBD2. CDR3 length: 13 residues. The J segment lost 8 bases and the V segment lost 6 bases, leaving 7 bases of the junction unmatched. Germline V gene sequence: CDR1 LNHDA, CDR2 SQIVND (reference sequence). The CDR3 loop is CASSGRKIDEQFF. The CDR3, as DNA: TGTGCCAGTAGCGGGAGGAAGATTGATGAGCAGTTCTTC.

The chain joins TRBV11-2 to TRBJ1-1; D may be TRBD1 (5 bases). The CDR3 covers 12 residues. V was cut by 8 bases and J by 1 base, with 8 bases left in between. Germline CDR1 is SGHAT and CDR2 is FQNNGV. CDR3 sequence reads: CASAGGNTEAFF. The CDR3, as DNA: TGTGCCAGCGCCGGGGGGAACACTGAAGCTTTCTTT. Supplemented by reference TRBV11-2 and TRBJ1-1, the full variable domain reads EAGVAQSPRYKIIEKRQSVAFWCNPISGHATLYWYQQILGQGPKLLIQFQNNGVVDDSQLPKDRFSAERLKGVDSTLKIQPAKLEDSAVYLCASAGGNTEAFFGQGTRLTVV.

The rearrangement uses TRBV27 and TRBJ1-5, with D maybe TRBD1 (5 bases). V was shortened by 6 bases and J by 5 bases, with 11 bases between the two germline ends. This CDR3 contains 13 residues. Germline V lookup: CDR1 MNHEY, CDR2 SMNVEV (reference sequence). CDR3 sequence (DNA): TGTGCCAGCAGCCTGGGGGGGTATCAGCCCCAGCATTTT. Translation: CASSLGGYQPQHF.

The chain links TRBV18 to TRBJ2-7, with D tentatively TRBD1 (6 bases). The germline V gene encodes CDR1 KGHSH and CDR2 LQKENI. V shed 4 bases and J shed 0 bases, with 16 bases lying between them. The CDR3 is 16 amino acids. The CDR3 DNA sequence: TGTGCCAGCTCACGGGGAACTGGACAGACCTCCTACGAGCAGTACTTC. It specifies CASSRGTGQTSYEQYF.

This rearrangement joins TRBV28 to TRBJ1-4; 7 nucleotides match TRBD1. The J segment lost 8 bases and the V segment lost 4 bases, leaving 7 bases of the junction unmatched. CDR1 and CDR2 (germline): MDHEN, SYDVKM. CDR3 length equals 14 residues. CDR3 residues: CASSSSGGLEKLFF. The CDR3 DNA is TGTGCCAGCAGTTCTTCAGGGGGATTGGAAAAACTGTTTTTT.

The V gene is TRBV9, the J gene TRBJ1-1, with D hard to call. Germline CDR1 is SGDLS and CDR2 is YYNGEE. This CDR3 is 15 amino acids long. The V and J ends lost 3 bases and 0 bases respectively, with 12 bases between them. Here the CDR3 reads CASSANPGMNTEAFF. The DNA of the CDR3 is TGTGCCAGCAGCGCCAATCCCGGGATGAACACTGAAGCTTTCTTT. Complete variable domain (other parts from reference TRBV9 and TRBJ1-1): DSGVTQTPKHLITATGQRVTLRCSPRSGDLSVYWYQQSLDQGLQFLIQYYNGEERAKGNILERFSAQQFPDLHSELNLSSLELGDSALYFCASSANPGMNTEAFFGQGTRLTVV.

With regard to this clone: Relative to the germline gene, one junction end is altered; a read error may explain this. V and J are TRBV7-7 and TRBJ1-1, with D maybe TRBD1 (5 bases). The germline CDR1 and CDR2 sequences are SSHAT and FNYEAQ (reference sequence). This CDR3 spans 13 amino acids. CDR3 nucleotide sequence: TGTGCTAGCAGCTTAGACAGGAACACTGAAGCTTTCTTT. Translation: CASSLDRNTEAFF.

The chain has TRBV27 and TRBJ2-3; D uncertain. This CDR3 contains 15 residues. CDR1 is MNHEY and CDR2 is SMNVEV in the germline V gene (reference sequence). Trimming took 1 base from V and 0 from J, leaving 8 bases between them. The CDR3 DNA sequence: TGTGCCAGCAGTTTATACATACGAAGCACAGATACGCAGTATTTT. It yields the protein CASSLYIRSTDTQYF.

The V call is TRBV4-1, the J call TRBJ2-1, with D maybe TRBD1 (6 bases). The CDR3 is 16 amino acids. V lost 0 bases and J 4 bases, leaving 13 bases between the germline ends. The germline gives CDR1 MGHRA, CDR2 YSYEKL. The CDR3 protein is CASSQEARGSYNEQFF. CDR3 nucleotides: TGCGCCAGCAGCCAAGAGGCCAGGGGTTCATACAATGAGCAGTTCTTC.

This rearrangement joins TRBV5-1 to TRBJ1-1; 7 positions match TRBD1. CDR1 and CDR2 from the germline V gene are SGHRS and YFSETQ. The V gene end was trimmed by 2 bases and the J gene end by 5 bases; junction bases not matched to a gene: 6. The length of the CDR3 is 14 residues. In DNA, the CDR3 is TGCGCCAGCAGCTTACAGGGGATGGGGACTGAAGCTTTCTTT. Residues: CASSLQGMGTEAFF.

J is TRBJ1-6 and V is TRBV27; unclear D gene. Germline-derived CDR1 and CDR2 are MNHEY and SMNVEV (reference sequence). There are 14 residues in the CDR3. V lost 4 bases, J lost 8 bases, and 12 bases lay in between. The CDR3 nucleotides are TGTGCCAGCAGTTACGGAGGGATGGATTCACCCCTCCACTTT. Protein product: CASSYGGMDSPLHF.

This sequence joins TRBV4-1 and TRBJ1-1; 7 nucleotides align to TRBD1. There are 12 residues in the CDR3. Trimming removed 6 bases from V and 5 bases from J; junction bases left unmatched: 3. The germline V gene encodes CDR1 MGHRA and CDR2 YSYEKL. The CDR3, as DNA: TGCGCCAGCAGTCTCAGGGGGACTGAAGCTTTCTTT. Translating gives CASSLRGTEAFF.

This clone was recorded only once. CDR3 region: CASSFDPYPGRGQETQYF. CDR3 DNA: TGTGCCAGCAGCTTTGACCCTTACCCCGGGCGGGGACAAGAGACCCAGTACTTC. This sequence joins TRBV7-8 and TRBJ2-5, with D possibly TRBD2 on 6 matching bases. Trimming removed 3 bases from V and 2 bases from J, with 22 bases in between. The CDR3 is 18 residues long. CDR1 is SGHVS, CDR2 FQNEAQ, per germline.

The chain recombines TRBV28 with TRBJ1-1; 7 bases line up with TRBD1. Germline values: CDR1 MDHEN, CDR2 SYDVKM. This CDR3 is built from 13 residues. J gave up 0 bases and V 6 bases, and 1 base lay outside the gene matches. CDR3 coding DNA: TGTGCCAGCAGGACAGGGTTGAACACTGAAGCTTTCTTT. Translating it yields CASRTGLNTEAFF.

In regard to this clone: At one boundary the junction diverges from the germline segment, which might be a read error. Other DNA sequences within the sample encode an identical CDR3. The rearrangement joins TRBV11-2 to TRBJ2-7, with 10 nucleotides matching TRBD1. Germline CDR1 SGHAT, CDR2 FQNNGV. CDR3 size: 14 residues. The CDR3 loop reads CASSPGTGEYEQYF. In nucleotides, the CDR3 is TGTGCTAGCAGCCCCGGGACAGGGGAGTACGAGCAGTACTTC.